This TCR beta chain derives from a study of cytomegalovirus exposure and HLA in healthy donors. For the study at large: Among the approximately 380 donors who were genotyped, roughly 76% fell in the genetic ancestry cluster that is associated with self-reported Caucasian donors.

This clone was recorded a few times. As yet, its antigen is unknown. Amplification used 60 Vbeta primers and 13 Jbeta primers. Some clones are missing from TCRdb's copy, which holds only in-frame ones; the method was immunoSEQ multiplex PCR. Here the sample spans some 100,000 clones, 65% to 75% being singletons. Study outcomes and limitations: A list of about 180 TCR beta chains associated with cytomegalovirus was given. It was only CMV serostatus that was available as immune exposure information. V- and J-gene trimming in TCR beta was tied to a missense DCLRE1C variant by an analysis performed later.

This clonotype was sampled from a woman in her forties in good health and CMV-seronegative. The specimen was PBMCs.

CDR3 protein: CASSSSGKYNEQFF. The CDR3 DNA reads as TGTGCCAGCAGTTCTAGCGGTAAATACAATGAGCAGTTCTTC. This sequence joins TRBV6-5 and TRBJ2-1, with TRBD2 matching over 7 bases. The junction had 4 bases not matched to a gene; V was cut back by 4 bases and J by 4 bases. The CDR3 loop spans 14 amino acids. The germline V gene has CDR1 MNHEY and CDR2 SVGAGI.